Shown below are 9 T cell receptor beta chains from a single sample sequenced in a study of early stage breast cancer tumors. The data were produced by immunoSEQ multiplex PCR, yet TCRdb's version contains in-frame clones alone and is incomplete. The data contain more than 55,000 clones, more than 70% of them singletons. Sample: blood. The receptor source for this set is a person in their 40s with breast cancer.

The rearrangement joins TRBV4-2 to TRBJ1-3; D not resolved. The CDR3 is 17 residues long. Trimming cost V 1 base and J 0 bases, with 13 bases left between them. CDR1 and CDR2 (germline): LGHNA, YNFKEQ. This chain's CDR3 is CASSQVGQVSSGNTIYF. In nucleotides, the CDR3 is TGTGCCAGCAGCCAAGTCGGGCAGGTTAGCTCTGGAAACACCATATATTTT.

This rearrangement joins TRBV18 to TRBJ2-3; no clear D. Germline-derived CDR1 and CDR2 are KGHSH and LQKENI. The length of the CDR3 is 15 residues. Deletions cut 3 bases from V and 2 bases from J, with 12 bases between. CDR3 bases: TGTGCCAGCTCACCTAAGGACCAACACACAGATACGCAGTATTTT. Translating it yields CASSPKDQHTDTQYF.

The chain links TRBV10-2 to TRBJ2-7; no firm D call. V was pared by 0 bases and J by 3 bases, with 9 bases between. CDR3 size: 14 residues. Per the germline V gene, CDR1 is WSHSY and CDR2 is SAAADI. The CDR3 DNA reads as TGCGCCAGCAGTGAGTCCCCGCCCTACTACGAGCAGTACTTC. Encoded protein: CASSESPPYYEQYF.

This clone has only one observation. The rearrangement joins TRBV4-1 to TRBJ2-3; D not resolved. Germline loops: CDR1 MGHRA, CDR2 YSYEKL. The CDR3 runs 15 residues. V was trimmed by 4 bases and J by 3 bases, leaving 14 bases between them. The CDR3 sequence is CASSRALGSTDTQYF. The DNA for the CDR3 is TGCGCCAGCAGCCGAGCTCTAGGAAGTACAGATACGCAGTATTTT.

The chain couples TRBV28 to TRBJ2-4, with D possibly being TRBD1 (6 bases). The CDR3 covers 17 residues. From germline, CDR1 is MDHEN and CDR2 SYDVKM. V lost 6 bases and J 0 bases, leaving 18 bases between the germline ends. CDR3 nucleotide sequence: TGTGCCAGCAGGAGCACGGACAGTTTTCTAGCCAAAAACATTCAGTACTTC. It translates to CASRSTDSFLAKNIQYF.

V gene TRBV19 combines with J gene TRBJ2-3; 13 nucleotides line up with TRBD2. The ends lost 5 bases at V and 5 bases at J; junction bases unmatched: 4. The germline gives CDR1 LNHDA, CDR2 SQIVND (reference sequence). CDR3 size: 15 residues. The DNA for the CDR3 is TGTGCCAGTAGTTCACGACTAGCGGGAGGAGATACGCAGTATTTT. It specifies CASSSRLAGGDTQYF.

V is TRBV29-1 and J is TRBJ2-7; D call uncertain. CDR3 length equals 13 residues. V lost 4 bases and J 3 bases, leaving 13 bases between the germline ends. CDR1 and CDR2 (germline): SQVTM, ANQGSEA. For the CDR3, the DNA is TGCAGCGTTGGATGGGCTCTAGTCTACGAGCAGTACTTC. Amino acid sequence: CSVGWALVYEQYF.

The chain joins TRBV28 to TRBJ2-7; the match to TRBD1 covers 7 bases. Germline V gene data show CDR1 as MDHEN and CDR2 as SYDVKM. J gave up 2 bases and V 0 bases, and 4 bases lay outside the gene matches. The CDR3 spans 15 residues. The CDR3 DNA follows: TGTGCCAGCAGTTTATGGGCAGGGGGAACCTACGAGCAGTACTTC. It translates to CASSLWAGGTYEQYF.

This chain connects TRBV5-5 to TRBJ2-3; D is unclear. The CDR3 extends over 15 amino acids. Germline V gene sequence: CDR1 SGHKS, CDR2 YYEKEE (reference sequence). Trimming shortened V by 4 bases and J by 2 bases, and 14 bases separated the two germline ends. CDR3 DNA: TGTGCCAGCAGCCCTGGTAGCTCCCCCACAGATACGCAGTATTTT. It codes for CASSPGSSPTDTQYF.